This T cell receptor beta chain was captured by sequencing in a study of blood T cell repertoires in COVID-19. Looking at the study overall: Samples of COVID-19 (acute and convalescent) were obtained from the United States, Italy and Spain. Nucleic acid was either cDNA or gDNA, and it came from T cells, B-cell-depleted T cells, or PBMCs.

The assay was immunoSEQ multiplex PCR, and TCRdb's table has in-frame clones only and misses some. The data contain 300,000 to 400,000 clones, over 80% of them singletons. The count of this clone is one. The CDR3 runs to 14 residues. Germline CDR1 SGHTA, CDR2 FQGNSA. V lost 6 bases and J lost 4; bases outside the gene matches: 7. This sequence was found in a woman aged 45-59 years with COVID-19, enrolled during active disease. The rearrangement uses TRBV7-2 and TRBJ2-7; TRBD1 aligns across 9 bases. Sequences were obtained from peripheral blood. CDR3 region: CASRPDRGRYEQYF. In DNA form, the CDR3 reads TGTGCCAGCAGACCGGACAGGGGTCGATACGAGCAGTACTTC.